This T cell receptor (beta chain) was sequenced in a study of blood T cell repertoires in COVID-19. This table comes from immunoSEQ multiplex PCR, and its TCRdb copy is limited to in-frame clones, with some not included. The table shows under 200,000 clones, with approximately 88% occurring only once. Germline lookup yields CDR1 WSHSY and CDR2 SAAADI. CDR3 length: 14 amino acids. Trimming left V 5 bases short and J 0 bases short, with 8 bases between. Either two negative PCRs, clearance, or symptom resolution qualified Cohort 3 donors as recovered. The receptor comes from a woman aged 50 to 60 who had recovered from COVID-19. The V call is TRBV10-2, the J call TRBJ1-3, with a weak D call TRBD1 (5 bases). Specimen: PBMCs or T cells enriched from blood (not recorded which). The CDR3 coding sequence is TGCGCCAGCAGTCCGGACACCTCTGGAAACACCATATATTTT. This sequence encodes CASSPDTSGNTIYF.